These 5 T cell receptor beta chains came from one sample sequenced in a study of CD8+CD57+ T cells in acquired aplastic anemia. Genomic DNA was employed as the template in profiling TCR beta VDJ and CDR3. Each CDR3 protein is one row after TCRdb ran MiXCR on the reads. In the table there are 200,000 or so distinct CDR3 sequences, approximately 50% of which are singletons. Selection for sequencing was limited to patients who had shown CD8+CD57+ cell expansion by flow cytometry. Sequenced input: sorted CD4+, CD8+, or CD8+CD57+ T cells (not recorded which) from PBMCs. Source of these receptors: a human donor with aplastic anemia.

The chain joins TRBV19 to TRBJ1-1; D may be TRBD1 (6 bases). The CDR3 spans 15 residues. Trimming pared 3 bases from V and 1 base from J, leaving 12 bases between. The germline V gene encodes CDR1 LNHDA and CDR2 SQIVND (reference sequence). CDR3 nucleotide sequence: TGTGCCAGTAGTATGGCGGGGGCGAGGAACACTGAAGCTTTCTTT. Translated: CASSMAGARNTEAFF.

This clonotype has only a few counts. The chain joins TRBV29-1 to TRBJ2-3, with TRBD2 identical over 8 bases. Germline trimming cut 3 bases from V and 5 bases from J; bases unmatched to any gene: 10. Germline lookup yields CDR1 SQVTM and CDR2 ANQGSEA. CDR3 length: 15 amino acids. CDR3 residues: CSVEEREFRGDTQYF. The CDR3 nucleotides read TGCAGCGTTGAGGAGCGGGAGTTTCGTGGAGATACGCAGTATTTT.

V gene TRBV20-1 combines with J gene TRBJ1-6; D not certain. V was shortened by 6 bases and J by 7 bases, with 19 bases between the two germline ends. Germline loops: CDR1 DFQATT, CDR2 SNEGSKA (reference sequence). There are 15 residues in the CDR3. The CDR3: CSASDPMVSNSPLHF. CDR3 sequence (DNA): TGCAGTGCATCGGACCCTATGGTCTCCAATTCACCCCTCCACTTT.

This chain connects TRBV19 to TRBJ1-1; D possibly corresponds to TRBD1 (5 bases). Trimming shortened V by 3 bases and J by 5 bases, and 13 bases separated the two germline ends. Per the germline V gene, CDR1 is LNHDA and CDR2 is SQIVND (reference sequence). The CDR3 runs 14 residues. CDR3 residues: CASSIGWGWTEAFF. DNA of the CDR3: TGTGCCAGTAGTATCGGTTGGGGGTGGACTGAAGCTTTCTTT.

The chain carries TRBV20-1 and TRBJ2-7; no firm D call. CDR1 is DFQATT, CDR2 SNEGSKA, per germline (reference sequence). Trimming pared 6 bases from V and 2 bases from J, leaving 23 bases between. CDR3 length equals 16 residues. The CDR3 region is CSALPLVNSPTYEQYF. As DNA, the CDR3 is TGCAGTGCCTTGCCCCTAGTCAACAGTCCTACCTACGAGCAGTACTTC.